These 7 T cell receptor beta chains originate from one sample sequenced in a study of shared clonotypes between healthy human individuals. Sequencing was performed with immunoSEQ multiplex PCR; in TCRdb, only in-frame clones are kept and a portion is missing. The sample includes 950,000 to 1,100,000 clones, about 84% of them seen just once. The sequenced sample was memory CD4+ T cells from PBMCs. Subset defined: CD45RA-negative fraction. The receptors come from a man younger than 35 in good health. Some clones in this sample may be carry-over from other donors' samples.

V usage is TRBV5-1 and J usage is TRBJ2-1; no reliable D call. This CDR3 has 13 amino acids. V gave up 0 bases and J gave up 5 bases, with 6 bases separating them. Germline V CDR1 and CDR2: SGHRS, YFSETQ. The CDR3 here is CASSLDVNNEQFF. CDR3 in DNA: TGCGCCAGCAGCTTGGACGTAAACAATGAGCAGTTCTTC.

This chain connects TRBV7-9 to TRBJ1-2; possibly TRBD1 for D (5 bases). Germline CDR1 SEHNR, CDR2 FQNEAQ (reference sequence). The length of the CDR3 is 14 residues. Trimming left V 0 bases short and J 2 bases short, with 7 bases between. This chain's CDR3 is CASSLAGVNYGYTF. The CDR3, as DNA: TGTGCCAGCAGCTTAGCAGGGGTCAACTATGGCTACACCTTC.

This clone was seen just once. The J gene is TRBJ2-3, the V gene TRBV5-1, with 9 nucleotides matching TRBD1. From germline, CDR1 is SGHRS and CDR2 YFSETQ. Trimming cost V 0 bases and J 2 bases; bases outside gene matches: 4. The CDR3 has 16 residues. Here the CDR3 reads CASSLAGTGTTDTQYF. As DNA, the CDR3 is TGCGCCAGCAGCTTGGCTGGGACAGGGACCACAGATACGCAGTATTTT.

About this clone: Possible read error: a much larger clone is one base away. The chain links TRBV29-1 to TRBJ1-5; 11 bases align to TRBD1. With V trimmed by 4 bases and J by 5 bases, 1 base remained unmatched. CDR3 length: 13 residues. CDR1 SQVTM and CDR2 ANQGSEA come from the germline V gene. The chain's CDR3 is CSVGTGGDQPQHF. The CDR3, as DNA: TGCAGCGTTGGGACAGGGGGCGATCAGCCCCAGCATTTT. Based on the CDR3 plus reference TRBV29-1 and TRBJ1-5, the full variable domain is SAVISQKPSRDICQRGTSLTIQCQVDSQVTMMFWYRQQPGQSLTLIATANQGSEATYESGFVIDKFPISRPNLTFSTLTVSNMSPEDSSIYLCSVGTGGDQPQHFGDGTRLSIL.

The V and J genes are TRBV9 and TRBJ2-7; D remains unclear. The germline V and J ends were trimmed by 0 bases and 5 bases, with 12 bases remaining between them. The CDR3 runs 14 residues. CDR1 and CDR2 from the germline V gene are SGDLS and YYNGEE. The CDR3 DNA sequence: TGTGCCAGCAGCGTAGGTTCGGGTTCCAACGAGCAGTACTTC. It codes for CASSVGSGSNEQYF. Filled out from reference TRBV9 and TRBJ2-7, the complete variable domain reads DSGVTQTPKHLITATGQRVTLRCSPRSGDLSVYWYQQSLDQGLQFLIQYYNGEERAKGNILERFSAQQFPDLHSELNLSSLELGDSALYFCASSVGSGSNEQYFGPGTRLTVT.

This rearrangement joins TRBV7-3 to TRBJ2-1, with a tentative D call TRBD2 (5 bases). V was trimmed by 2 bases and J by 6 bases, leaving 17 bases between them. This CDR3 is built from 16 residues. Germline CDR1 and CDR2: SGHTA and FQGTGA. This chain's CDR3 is CASSLAPLNSGNEQFF. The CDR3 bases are TGTGCCAGCAGCTTAGCCCCACTCAACAGCGGCAATGAGCAGTTCTTC.

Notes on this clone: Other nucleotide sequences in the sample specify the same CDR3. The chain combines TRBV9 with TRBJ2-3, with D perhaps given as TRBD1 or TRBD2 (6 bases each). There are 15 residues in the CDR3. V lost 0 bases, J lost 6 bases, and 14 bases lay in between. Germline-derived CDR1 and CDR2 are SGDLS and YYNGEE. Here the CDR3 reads CASSVDPRGLDTQYF. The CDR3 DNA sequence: TGTGCCAGCAGCGTAGACCCCCGGGGGCTGGATACGCAGTATTTT.